A single sample is the source of the 19 T cell receptor beta chains below, sequenced in a study of blood T cell repertoires in COVID-19. Sequencing was performed with immunoSEQ multiplex PCR; in TCRdb, only in-frame clones are kept and a portion is missing. The table includes 150,000 to 200,000 clones, about 81% detected once. Material for sequencing was peripheral blood. The receptor source for this set is a man aged 60-69 years with active or convalescent COVID-19.

Written as DNA, the CDR3 is TGTGCCAGCAGCTTGCGGCAGGGAGGACCGCAGTACTTC. Its translation is CASSLRQGGPQYF. V usage is TRBV5-5 and J usage is TRBJ2-7, with a possible D match to TRBD2 (6 bases). V lost 1 base and J 9 bases, leaving 14 bases between the germline ends. The germline V gene encodes CDR1 SGHKS and CDR2 YYEKEE (reference sequence). This CDR3 contains 13 residues.

This clone was counted a single time. The same CDR3 is also encoded by other DNA sequences in this sample. The V and J genes are TRBV11-2 and TRBJ1-1; maybe TRBD1 (5 bases). The V end was cut by 5 bases, the J end by 1 base, with 8 bases between. Germline assignment: CDR1 SGHAT and CDR2 FQNNGV. This CDR3 spans 13 amino acids. The CDR3, as DNA: TGTGCCAGCAGCCGCGACAGGAACACTGAAGCTTTCTTT. Residues: CASSRDRNTEAFF.

As for this clone: The same CDR3 arises from other DNA sequences in this sample as well. CDR3 sequence: CASSLGQNYGYTF. CDR3 DNA sequence: TGTGCCAGCAGCTTGGGCCAGAACTATGGCTACACCTTC. J is TRBJ1-2 and V is TRBV5-5; D not resolved. Germline V gene sequence: CDR1 SGHKS, CDR2 YYEKEE (reference sequence). V gave up 0 bases and J gave up 2 bases, with 5 bases separating them. This CDR3 is 13 amino acids long.

The V call is TRBV12-5, the J call TRBJ2-7; 11 bases fit TRBD1. The CDR3 extends over 15 amino acids. V gave up 4 bases and J gave up 3 bases; unmatched junction bases: 5. Germline CDR1 is LGHNT and CDR2 is FRNRAP. This CDR3 reads CASGSGDRGIYEQYF. CDR3 nucleotides: TGTGCTAGTGGTTCGGGGGACAGGGGGATCTACGAGCAGTACTTC.

V usage is TRBV6-5 and J usage is TRBJ2-5; maybe TRBD2 (6 bases). The CDR3 spans 15 residues. Germline CDR1 and CDR2: MNHEY and SVGAGI. V lost 5 bases and J 1 base, leaving 14 bases between the germline ends. CDR3 bases: TGTGCCAGCAGTCCGACGGGACTGATCCAAGAGACCCAGTACTTC. It specifies CASSPTGLIQETQYF.

The J gene is TRBJ1-2, the V gene TRBV3-1 (or the pseudogene TRBV3-2); 7 nucleotides line up with TRBD1. This CDR3 is 13 amino acids long. V was clipped by 5 bases and J by 7 bases; unmatched bases: 7. In germline, CDR1 is LGHDT, CDR2 YNNKEL (reference sequence). CDR3 in amino acids: CASSVEGARGYTF. CDR3 in DNA: TGTGCCAGCAGCGTTGAGGGGGCGCGTGGCTACACCTTC.

This chain joins TRBV20-1 and TRBJ2-7; 8 bases agree with TRBD1. Germline loops: CDR1 DFQATT, CDR2 SNEGSKA (reference sequence). V was pared by 6 bases and J by 4 bases, with 2 bases of the junction left unmatched. This CDR3 comprises 11 residues. CDR3 protein: CSADRVYEQYF. The CDR3 DNA follows: TGCAGTGCGGACAGGGTTTACGAGCAGTACTTC.

The chain has TRBV11-2 and TRBJ2-7; TRBD2 matches at 11 bases. This CDR3 contains 15 residues. The germline V gene encodes CDR1 SGHAT and CDR2 FQNNGV. Trimming took 0 bases from V and 3 from J; bases not matched to a gene: 1. The CDR3 loop is CASSLELAGGYEQYF. For the CDR3, the DNA is TGTGCCAGCAGCTTAGAGCTAGCGGGAGGCTACGAGCAGTACTTC.

The chain uses TRBV9 and TRBJ2-7, with D maybe TRBD2 (6 bases). The CDR3 totals 15 residues. In germline, CDR1 is SGDLS, CDR2 YYNGEE. V shed 0 bases and J shed 5 bases, with 15 bases lying between them. Here the CDR3 reads CASSVGLGFRDEQYF. The CDR3 region has the DNA TGTGCCAGCAGCGTAGGACTAGGGTTCAGAGACGAGCAGTACTTC.

The chain combines TRBV6-4 with TRBJ2-1; 10 bases are shared with TRBD2. The V gene end was trimmed by 0 bases and the J gene end by 4 bases; junction bases not matched to a gene: 3. Germline CDR1 is MRHNA and CDR2 is SNTAGT. This CDR3 has 16 amino acids. For the CDR3, the DNA is TGTGCCAGCAGTGACTCGAGCGGGGGGGGATACAATGAGCAGTTCTTC. Amino acids: CASSDSSGGGYNEQFF.

Note on this clone: The same CDR3 is also encoded by other DNA sequences in this sample. DNA of the CDR3: TGCGCCAGCAGCTTGGGACGGGGAGATGGCTACACCTTC. Protein sequence: CASSLGRGDGYTF. This chain links TRBV5-1 with TRBJ1-2; no firm D call. The CDR3 has 13 residues. Trimming took 0 bases from V and 6 from J, leaving 9 bases between them. CDR1 is SGHRS and CDR2 is YFSETQ in the germline V gene.

This clone is a singleton in its sample. The chain has TRBV11-3 and TRBJ2-3; 8 bases agree with TRBD2. Germline lookup yields CDR1 SGHNT and CDR2 YENEEA. CDR3 length equals 16 residues. The V gene end was trimmed by 4 bases and the J gene end by 0 bases; junction bases not matched to a gene: 6. The CDR3 loop is CASSSSSSGSTDTQYF. The CDR3 region has the DNA TGTGCCAGCAGCTCCTCATCTAGCGGGAGCACAGATACGCAGTATTTT.

This clone has a handful of counts. The chain carries TRBV18 and TRBJ1-2; 8 positions agree with TRBD1. The trim removed 6 bases at V and 2 bases at J, leaving 5 bases unmatched. The CDR3 totals 14 residues. CDR1 and CDR2 from the germline V gene are KGHSH and LQKENI. The CDR3 reads CASSVDRDNYGYTF. The CDR3 bases are TGTGCCAGCTCTGTGGACAGGGACAACTATGGCTACACCTTC.

The J gene is TRBJ1-2, the V gene TRBV7-9; TRBD1 agrees at 7 bases. The V and J ends lost 1 base and 4 bases, in that order; junction bases with no gene match: 6. The length of the CDR3 is 15 residues. Per the germline V gene, CDR1 is SEHNR and CDR2 is FQNEAQ (reference sequence). CDR3 amino acids: CASSLGAGGIYGYTF. For the CDR3, the DNA is TGTGCCAGCAGCTTAGGAGCAGGGGGAATCTATGGCTACACCTTC.

This clone showed up just a few times. The genes are TRBV7-2 and TRBJ1-5, with 9 bases identical to TRBD1. CDR1 is SGHTA, CDR2 FQGNSA, per germline. CDR3 length: 16 residues. The V segment lost 2 bases and the J segment 6 bases; nucleotides outside the gene matches: 8. This CDR3 is CASSLRVQGAVQPQHF. The CDR3 DNA follows: TGTGCCAGCAGCTTACGGGTACAGGGGGCAGTTCAGCCCCAGCATTTT.

In this sample, this clone turned up a few times. V and J are TRBV29-1 and TRBJ1-1; 10 bases match TRBD1. Germline trimming cut 7 bases from V and 4 bases from J; bases unmatched to any gene: 18. Germline V gene data show CDR1 as SQVTM and CDR2 as ANQGSEA. This CDR3 is 17 amino acids long. The CDR3 DNA reads TGCAGCGCTGTTTCCGGGACAGGGGCTTTCAGGCTCACTGAAGCTTTCTTT. This translates into CSAVSGTGAFRLTEAFF.

V gene TRBV14 combines with J gene TRBJ2-5, with 8 bases aligning to TRBD1. The CDR3 has 12 amino acids. CDR1 is SGHDN, CDR2 FVKESK, per germline. Losses at the gene ends were 4 bases for V and 9 bases for J; bases not matched to a gene: 4. The CDR3 DNA reads TGTGCCAGCAGCCCGACAGGGGTGGCCCAGTACTTC. As protein: CASSPTGVAQYF. Using reference TRBV14 and TRBJ2-5 for the parts outside the CDR3, the full variable domain is EAGVTQFPSHSVIEKGQTVTLRCDPISGHDNLYWYRRVMGKEIKFLLHFVKESKQDESGMPNNRFLAERTGGTYSTLKVQPAELEDSGVYFCASSPTGVAQYFGPGTRLLVL.

The chain uses TRBV5-4 and TRBJ2-1; 12 bases are a match to TRBD2. Per germline, CDR1 SGHNT and CDR2 YYREEE (reference sequence). This CDR3 comprises 18 residues. Germline trimming cut 5 bases from V and 0 bases from J; bases unmatched to any gene: 9. The CDR3 region is CASSSGTSGRSSYNEQFF. Here the CDR3 DNA reads TGTGCCAGCAGTTCCGGGACTAGCGGGCGGAGCTCCTACAATGAGCAGTTCTTC.

This clone has a handful of counts. This chain uses TRBV2 with TRBJ1-3; no reliable D call. The V end was cut by 2 bases, the J end by 4 bases, with 9 bases between. The CDR3 is 14 amino acids. Per the germline V gene, CDR1 is SNHLY and CDR2 is FYNNEI. This chain's CDR3 is CASSESRRGNTIYF. The CDR3 coding sequence is TGTGCCAGCAGTGAAAGCCGGAGGGGAAACACCATATATTTT.